The T cell receptor beta chain described here comes from a study of CD8 T cells in ankylosing spondylitis. Overall study findings and caveats: Disease-linked clones proved CD8+ and comparatively uncommon in peripheral blood. Made up of 7 to 9 highly homologous variants, a TCR beta motif appeared characteristic of ankylosing spondylitis blood.

Quantitative molecular-barcoded 5'-RACE generated the TCR beta libraries. From the 5' RACE reads, TCRdb called clonotypes with MiXCR, one entry per CDR3 protein. The sample shows 800,000 to 900,000 distinct CDR3 sequences, over 9.5% of them seen only once. This clonotype came up many times. Its target is not known. The CDR3 has 15 residues. Deletions cut 6 bases from V and 1 base from J, with 13 bases between. The germline V gene has CDR1 MNHEY and CDR2 SMNVEV (reference sequence). Sequenced: blood, either unsorted or a sorted T cell fraction (not recorded which). The TCR originated in a male donor with ankylosing spondylitis. The V and J genes are TRBV27 and TRBJ1-5, with D hard to call. The CDR3 is CASRPTGASNQPQHF. The CDR3 coding sequence is TGTGCCAGCAGACCCACCGGCGCGAGCAATCAGCCCCAGCATTTT.